The following is a T cell receptor beta chain sequence with its context. Its antigen is as yet unknown. The entry originates in a study of CD8+CD57+ T cells in acquired aplastic anemia. Turning to the study itself: Sorted cells (CD4+ and CD8+) yielded DNA amounts that averaged about 3.1 ug.

CDR1 is KGHSH, CDR2 LQKENI, per germline. The CDR3 runs to 13 residues. V lost 2 bases to trimming and J lost 13 bases, with 15 bases between them. Both TCR beta VDJ combination and CDR3 sequence profiling were carried out. Genomic DNA was the template for this profiling. MiXCR, applied by TCRdb to the reads, yields one record per CDR3 protein. The table has some 170,000 distinct CDR3 sequences, around 50% seen once. Sequenced patients had shown CD8+CD57+ cell expansion by flow cytometry. Among the patients, all had severe acquired aplastic anemia. Blood was sampled before the patients had received any therapy. Study results and caveats: It was found that almost 30 CD8+ CDR3 sequences were shared between patients and controls.

The receptor was derived from a human donor with aplastic anemia. The sequencing sample was made of sorted CD4+, CD8+, or CD8+CD57+ T cells (not recorded which) from PBMCs. The V call is TRBV18, the J call TRBJ1-5, with a possible D match to TRBD1 (5 bases). The CDR3 DNA reads as TGTGCCAGCTCACCATCGGGGCCTGGGGGACAGCATTTT. Translation gives CASSPSGPGGQHF. The complete variable domain, with remaining parts taken from reference TRBV18 and TRBJ1-5, reads NAGVMQNPRHLVRRRGQEARLRCSPMKGHSHVYWYRQLPEEGLKFMVYLQKENIIDESGMPKERFSAEFPKEGPSILRIQQVVRGDSAAYFCASSPSGPGGQHFGDGTRLSIL.